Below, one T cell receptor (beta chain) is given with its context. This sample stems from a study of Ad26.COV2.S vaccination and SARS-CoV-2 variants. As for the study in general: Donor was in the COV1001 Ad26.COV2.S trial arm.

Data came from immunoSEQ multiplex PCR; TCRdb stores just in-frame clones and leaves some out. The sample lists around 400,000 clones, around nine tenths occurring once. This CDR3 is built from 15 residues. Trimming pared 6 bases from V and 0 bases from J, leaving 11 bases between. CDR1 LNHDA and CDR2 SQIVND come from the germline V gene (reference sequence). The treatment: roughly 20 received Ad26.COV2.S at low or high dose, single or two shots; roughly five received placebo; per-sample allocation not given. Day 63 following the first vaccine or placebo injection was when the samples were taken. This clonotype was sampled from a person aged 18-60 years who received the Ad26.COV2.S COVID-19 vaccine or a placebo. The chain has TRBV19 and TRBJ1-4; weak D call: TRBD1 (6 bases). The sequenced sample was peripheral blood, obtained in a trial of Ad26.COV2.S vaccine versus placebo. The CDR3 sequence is CASRRRTATNEKLFF. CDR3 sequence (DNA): TGTGCCAGTAGACGCAGGACAGCAACTAATGAAAAACTGTTTTTT. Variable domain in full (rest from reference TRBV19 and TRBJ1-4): DGGITQSPKYLFRKEGQNVTLSCEQNLNHDAMYWYRQDPGQGLRLIYYSQIVNDFQKGDIAEGYSVSREKKESFPLTVTSAQKNPTAFYLCASRRRTATNEKLFFGSGTQLSVL.